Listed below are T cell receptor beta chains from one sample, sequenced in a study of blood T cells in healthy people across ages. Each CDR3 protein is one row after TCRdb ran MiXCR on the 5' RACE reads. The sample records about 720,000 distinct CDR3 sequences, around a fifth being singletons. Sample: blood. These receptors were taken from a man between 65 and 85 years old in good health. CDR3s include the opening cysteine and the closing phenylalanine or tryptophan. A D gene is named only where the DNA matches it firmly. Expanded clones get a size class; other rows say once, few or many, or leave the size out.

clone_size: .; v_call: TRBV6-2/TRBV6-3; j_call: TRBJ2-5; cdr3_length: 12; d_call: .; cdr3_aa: CAGSTLQETQYF; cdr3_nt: TGTGCCGGCAGCACCCTCCAAGAGACCCAGTACTTC
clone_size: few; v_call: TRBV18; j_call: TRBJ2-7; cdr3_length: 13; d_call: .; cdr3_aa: CASSPAGNYEQYF; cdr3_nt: TGTGCCAGCTCACCGGCAGGGAACTACGAGCAGTACTTC
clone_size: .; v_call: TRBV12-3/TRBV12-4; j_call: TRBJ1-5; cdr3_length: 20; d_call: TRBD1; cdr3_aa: CASSPVPVWGTVDSNQPQHF; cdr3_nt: TGTGCCAGCAGTCCCGTCCCTGTTTGGGGGACAGTCGATAGCAATCAGCCCCAGCATTTT
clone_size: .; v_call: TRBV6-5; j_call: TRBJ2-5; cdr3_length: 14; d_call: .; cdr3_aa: CASSYSTSQETQYF; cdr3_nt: TGTGCCAGCAGTTACTCGACCAGCCAAGAGACCCAGTACTTC
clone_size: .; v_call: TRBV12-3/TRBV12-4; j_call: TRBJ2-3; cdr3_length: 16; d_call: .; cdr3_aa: CASRRSPFRSTDTQYF; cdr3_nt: TGTGCCAGCAGGAGGAGTCCCTTCCGGAGCACAGATACGCAGTATTTT
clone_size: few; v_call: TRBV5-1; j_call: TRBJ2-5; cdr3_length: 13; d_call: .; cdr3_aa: CASSFGGIEGQYF; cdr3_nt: TGCGCCAGCAGCTTCGGGGGAATTGAGGGCCAGTACTTC
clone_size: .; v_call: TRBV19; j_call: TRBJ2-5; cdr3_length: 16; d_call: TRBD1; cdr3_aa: CASSKPTGVGQETQYF; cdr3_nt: TGTGCCAGTAGCAAACCCACAGGGGTCGGACAAGAGACCCAGTACTTC
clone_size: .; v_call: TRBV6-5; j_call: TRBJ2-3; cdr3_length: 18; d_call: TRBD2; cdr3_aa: CASSYSGLAGALSDTQYF; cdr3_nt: TGTGCCAGCAGTTACTCAGGACTAGCGGGAGCCTTGTCAGATACGCAGTATTTT
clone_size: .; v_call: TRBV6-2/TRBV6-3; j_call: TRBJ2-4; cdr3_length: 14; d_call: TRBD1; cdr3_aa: CASSYSDRENIQYF; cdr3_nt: TGTGCCAGCAGTTACTCGGACAGGGAAAACATTCAGTACTTC
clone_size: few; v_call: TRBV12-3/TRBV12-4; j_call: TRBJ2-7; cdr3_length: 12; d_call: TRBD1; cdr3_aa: CASSLSDRVKYF; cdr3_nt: TGTGCCAGCAGTTTATCCGACAGGGTAAAGTACTTC
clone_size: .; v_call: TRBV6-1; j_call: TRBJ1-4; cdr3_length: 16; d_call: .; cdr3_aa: CASSDLRQDANEKLFF; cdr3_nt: TGTGCCAGCAGCGACCTAAGACAGGATGCTAATGAAAAACTGTTTTTT
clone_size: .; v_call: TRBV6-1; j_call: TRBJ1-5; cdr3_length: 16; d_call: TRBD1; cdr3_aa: CASSQGGGFSNQPQHF; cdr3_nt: TGTGCCAGCAGCCAGGGGGGGGGTTTTAGCAATCAGCCCCAGCATTTT
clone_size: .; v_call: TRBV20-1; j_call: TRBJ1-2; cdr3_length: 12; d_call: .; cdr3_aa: CSAKWTDYGYTF; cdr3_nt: TGCAGTGCTAAGTGGACAGACTATGGCTACACCTTC
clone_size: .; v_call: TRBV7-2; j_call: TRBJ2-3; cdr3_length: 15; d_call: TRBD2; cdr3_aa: CASSLSGSWADTQYF; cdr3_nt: TGTGCCAGCAGCTTGAGCGGGAGTTGGGCAGATACGCAGTATTTT